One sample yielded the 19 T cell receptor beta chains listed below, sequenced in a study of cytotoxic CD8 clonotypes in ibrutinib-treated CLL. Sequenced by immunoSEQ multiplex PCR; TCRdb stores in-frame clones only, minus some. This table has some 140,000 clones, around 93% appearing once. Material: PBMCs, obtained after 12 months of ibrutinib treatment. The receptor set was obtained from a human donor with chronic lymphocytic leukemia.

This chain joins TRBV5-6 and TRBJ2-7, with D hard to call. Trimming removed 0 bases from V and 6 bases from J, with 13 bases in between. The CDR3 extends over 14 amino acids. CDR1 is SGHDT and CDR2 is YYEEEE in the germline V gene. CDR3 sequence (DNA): TGTGCCAGCAGCTTGGGGCGGTGGCCCGCCGAGCAGTACTTC. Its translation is CASSLGRWPAEQYF. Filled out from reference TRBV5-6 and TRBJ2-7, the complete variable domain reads DAGVTQSPTHLIKTRGQQVTLRCSPKSGHDTVSWYQQALGQGPQFIFQYYEEEERQRGNFPDRFSGHQFPNYSSELNVNALLLGDSALYLCASSLGRWPAEQYFGPGTRLTVT.

The CDR3 DNA sequence: TGTGCCAGCAGCTCAGCGAGTGGTAGCACAGATACGCAGTATTTT. Amino acids: CASSSASGSTDTQYF. This chain joins TRBV7-2 and TRBJ2-3; D is ambiguous. Deletions cut 4 bases from V and 0 bases from J, with 11 bases between. This CDR3 has 15 amino acids. CDR1 and CDR2 (germline): SGHTA, FQGNSA.

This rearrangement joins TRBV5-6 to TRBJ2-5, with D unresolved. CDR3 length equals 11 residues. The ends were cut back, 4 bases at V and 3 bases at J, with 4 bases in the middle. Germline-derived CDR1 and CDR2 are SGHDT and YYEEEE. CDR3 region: CASSQKETQYF. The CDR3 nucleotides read TGTGCCAGCAGCCAAAAAGAGACCCAGTACTTC.

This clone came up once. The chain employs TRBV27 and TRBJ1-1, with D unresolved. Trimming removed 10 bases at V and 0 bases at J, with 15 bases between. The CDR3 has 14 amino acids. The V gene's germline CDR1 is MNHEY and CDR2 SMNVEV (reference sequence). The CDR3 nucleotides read TGTGCCACCCGGGGAAGAAAGTTGAACACTGAAGCTTTCTTT. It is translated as CATRGRKLNTEAFF.

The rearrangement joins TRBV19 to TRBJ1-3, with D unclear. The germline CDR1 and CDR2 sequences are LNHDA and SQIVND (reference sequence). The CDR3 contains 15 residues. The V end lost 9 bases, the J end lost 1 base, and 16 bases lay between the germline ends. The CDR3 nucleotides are TGTGCCAGCCTGACTAGTGGATTGTCTGGAAACACCATATATTTT. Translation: CASLTSGLSGNTIYF.

CDR3 region: CASSLDTGSNYGYTF. The CDR3 DNA follows: TGTGCCAGCAGCTTAGATACCGGGTCTAACTATGGCTACACCTTC. This sequence joins TRBV7-9 and TRBJ1-2; D is undetermined. CDR1 is SEHNR, CDR2 FQNEAQ, per germline (reference sequence). V was cut by 1 base and J by 0 bases, with 9 bases left in between. This CDR3 contains 15 residues.

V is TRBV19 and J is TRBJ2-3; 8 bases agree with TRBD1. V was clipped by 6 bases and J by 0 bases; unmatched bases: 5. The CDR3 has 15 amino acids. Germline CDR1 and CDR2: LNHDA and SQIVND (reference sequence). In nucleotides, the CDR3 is TGTGCCAGTAGGACAGGGGCTTCTAGCACAGATACGCAGTATTTT. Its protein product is CASRTGASSTDTQYF.

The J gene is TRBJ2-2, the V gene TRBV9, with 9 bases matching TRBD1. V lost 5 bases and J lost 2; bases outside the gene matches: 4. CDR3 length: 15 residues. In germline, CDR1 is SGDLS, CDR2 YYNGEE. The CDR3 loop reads CASREQGANTGELFF. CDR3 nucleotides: TGTGCCAGCAGGGAACAGGGGGCTAACACCGGGGAGCTGTTTTTT.

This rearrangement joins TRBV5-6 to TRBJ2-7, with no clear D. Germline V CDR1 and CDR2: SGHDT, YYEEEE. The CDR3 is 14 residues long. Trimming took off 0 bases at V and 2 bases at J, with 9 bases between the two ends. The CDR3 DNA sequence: TGTGCCAGCAGCTTGGATGAAGTCGCCTACGAGCAGTACTTC. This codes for CASSLDEVAYEQYF.

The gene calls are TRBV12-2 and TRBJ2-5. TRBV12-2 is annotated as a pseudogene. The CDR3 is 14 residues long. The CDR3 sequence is CASRLGKGQETQYF. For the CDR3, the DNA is TGTGCAAGTCGCTTAGGAAAAGGGCAAGAGACCCAGTACTTC.

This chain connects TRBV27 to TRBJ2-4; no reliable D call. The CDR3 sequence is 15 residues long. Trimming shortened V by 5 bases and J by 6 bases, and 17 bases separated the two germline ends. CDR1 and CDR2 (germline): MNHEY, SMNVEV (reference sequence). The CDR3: CASSPSGYRTNIQYF. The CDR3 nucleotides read TGTGCCAGCAGTCCATCCGGGTACCGGACAAACATTCAGTACTTC.

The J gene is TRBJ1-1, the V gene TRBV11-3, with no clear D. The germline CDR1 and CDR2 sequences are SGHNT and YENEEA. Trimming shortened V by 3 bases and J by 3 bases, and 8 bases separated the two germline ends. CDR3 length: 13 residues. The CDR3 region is CASSFNRDTEAFF. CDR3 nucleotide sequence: TGTGCCAGCAGCTTCAATCGGGACACTGAAGCTTTCTTT.

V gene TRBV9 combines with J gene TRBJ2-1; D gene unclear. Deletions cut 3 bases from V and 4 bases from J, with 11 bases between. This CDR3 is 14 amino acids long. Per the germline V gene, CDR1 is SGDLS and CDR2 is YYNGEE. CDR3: CASSAAGPYNEQFF. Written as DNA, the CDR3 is TGTGCCAGCAGCGCCGCCGGGCCGTACAATGAGCAGTTCTTC.

In nucleotides, the CDR3 is TGCGCTCTAGGCGGCACAGATACGCAGTATTTT. This gives the protein CALGGTDTQYF. The chain is built from TRBV5-1 and TRBJ2-3; D remains ambiguous. The CDR3 is 11 residues long. CDR1 is SGHRS, CDR2 YFSETQ, per germline.

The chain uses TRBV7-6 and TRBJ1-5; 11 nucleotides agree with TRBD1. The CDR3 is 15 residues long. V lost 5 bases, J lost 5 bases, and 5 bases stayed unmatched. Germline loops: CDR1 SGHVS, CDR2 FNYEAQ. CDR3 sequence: CASSDGQGAHQPQHF. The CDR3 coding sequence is TGTGCCAGCAGCGACGGACAGGGGGCACATCAGCCCCAGCATTTT.

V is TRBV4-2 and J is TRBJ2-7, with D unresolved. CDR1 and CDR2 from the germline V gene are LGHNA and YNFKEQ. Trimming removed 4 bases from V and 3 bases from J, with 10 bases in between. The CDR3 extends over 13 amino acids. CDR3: CASSPDTNYEQYF. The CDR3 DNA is TGTGCCAGCAGCCCTGACACAAACTACGAGCAGTACTTC.

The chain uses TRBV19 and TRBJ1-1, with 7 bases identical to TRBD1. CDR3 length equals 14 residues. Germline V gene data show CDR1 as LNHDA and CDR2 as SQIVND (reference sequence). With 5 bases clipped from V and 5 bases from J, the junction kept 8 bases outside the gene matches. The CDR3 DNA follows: TGTGCCAGTAGTCCTAGGGACAGTGGTACTGAAGCTTTCTTT. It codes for CASSPRDSGTEAFF.

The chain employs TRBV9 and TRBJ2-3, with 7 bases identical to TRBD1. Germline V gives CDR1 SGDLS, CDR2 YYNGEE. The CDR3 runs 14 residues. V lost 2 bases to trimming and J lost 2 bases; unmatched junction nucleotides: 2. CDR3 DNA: TGTGCCAGCAGCGTGACAGGGTACACAGATACGCAGTATTTT. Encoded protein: CASSVTGYTDTQYF.

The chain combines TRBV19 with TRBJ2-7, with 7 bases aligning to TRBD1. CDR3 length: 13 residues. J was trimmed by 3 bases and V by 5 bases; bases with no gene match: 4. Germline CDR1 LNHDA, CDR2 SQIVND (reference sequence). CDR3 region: CASSSGQNYEQYF. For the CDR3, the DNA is TGTGCCAGTAGTTCGGGACAGAACTACGAGCAGTACTTC.